This T cell receptor (beta chain) stems from a study of T cell changes during pregnancy in multiple sclerosis. In germline, CDR1 is SGHNT, CDR2 YENEEA. Trimming left V 3 bases short and J 8 bases short, with 7 bases between. This CDR3 is 11 amino acids long. Clones were read by immunoSEQ multiplex PCR, and TCRdb kept only the in-frame ones, dropping some. The sample lists around 130,000 clones, around 93% seen once, with 6.2% in the top ten. The source material was peripheral blood, sampled before pregnancy. The chain carries TRBV11-3 and TRBJ1-2, with D unresolved. The clonotype comes from a female donor with multiple sclerosis, enrolled in a pregnancy study. CDR3 DNA sequence: TGTGCCAGCAGCTTCAAGCAAGGCTACACCTTC. Translating gives CASSFKQGYTF. Using reference TRBV11-3 and TRBJ1-2 for the parts outside the CDR3, the full variable domain is EAGVVQSPRYKIIEKKQPVAFWCNPISGHNTLYWYLQNLGQGPELLIRYENEEAVDDSQLPKDRFSAERLKGVDSTLKIQPAELGDSAVYLCASSFKQGYTFGSGTRLTVV.